This passage covers 12 T cell receptor beta chains from one sample sequenced in a study of T-cell reconstitution after alpha-beta-depleted transplantation in children. The TCRbeta library was prepared with unique molecular identifiers. TCRdb reprocessed the PCR reads via MiXCR and lists one record per CDR3 protein. The repertoire has about 300,000 distinct CDR3 sequences, around 10% of them found once; the top ten carry less than 8%. The sample was PBMCs, taken before TCRalphabeta/CD19-depleted stem cell transplant. Receptors were obtained from a boy less than two years old with acute myeloid leukemia, due to receive a stem cell transplant.

This clonotype was counted at least ten times. The chain links TRBV5-1 to TRBJ2-1, with TRBD2 matching over 8 bases. Germline CDR1 reads SGHRS; CDR2 reads YFSETQ. The CDR3 extends over 16 amino acids. V shed 0 bases and J 8 bases; nucleotides not matched to a gene: 10. CDR3 sequence: CASSLARAGGRYEQFF. DNA for the CDR3: TGCGCCAGCAGCTTGGCCCGGGCGGGGGGTCGCTATGAGCAGTTCTTC.

This clonotype has ten or more counts. The rearrangement joins TRBV5-1 to TRBJ2-3; 9 positions match TRBD2. The CDR3 has 15 amino acids. Trimming at V came to 5 bases and at J to 4 bases, leaving 8 bases not matched to a gene. Germline V gene data show CDR1 as SGHRS and CDR2 as YFSETQ. Written as DNA, the CDR3 is TGCGCCAGCAGAACAGCGGGGGGCCGTCCAGATACGCAGTATTTT. Protein product: CASRTAGGRPDTQYF.

The V call is TRBV5-1, the J call TRBJ2-7; D is undetermined. The CDR3 sequence is 14 residues long. CDR1 is SGHRS, CDR2 YFSETQ, per germline. Trimming pared 0 bases from V and 2 bases from J, leaving 9 bases between. CDR3: CASSLEAAAYEQYF. The CDR3 DNA follows: TGCGCCAGCAGCTTGGAGGCAGCCGCCTACGAGCAGTACTTC. The variable domain in full, with the rest retrieved from reference TRBV5-1 and TRBJ2-7, is KAGVTQTPRYLIKTRGQQVTLSCSPISGHRSVSWYQQTPGQGLQFLFEYFSETQRNKGNFPGRFSGRQFSNSRSEMNVSTLELGDSALYLCASSLEAAAYEQYFGPGTRLTVT.

This clonotype has ten or more counts. The chain combines TRBV7-2 with TRBJ2-1; 8 bases align to TRBD1. The germline V gene has CDR1 SGHTA and CDR2 FQGNSA. The CDR3 length is 14 residues. V trimming: 5 bases; J trimming: 7 bases; junction bases outside the gene matches: 7. The CDR3 sequence is CASSPDRDRNEQFF. The CDR3 DNA reads TGTGCCAGCAGCCCGGACAGGGATCGGAATGAGCAGTTCTTC.

This clonotype was observed at least ten times. The chain combines TRBV12-3 or TRBV12-4 with TRBJ2-3; D is possibly TRBD1 (6 bases). The CDR3 is made up of 15 amino acids. V was clipped by 1 base and J by 3 bases, with 11 bases between them. CDR3 loop: CASSLVQGRTDTQYF. The DNA for the CDR3 is TGTGCCAGCAGTTTAGTGCAGGGGCGGACAGATACGCAGTATTTT.

The V call is TRBV6-5, the J call TRBJ2-3; D is uncertain. The CDR3 is made up of 16 amino acids. V was cut by 2 bases and J by 2 bases, with 14 bases left in between. From germline, CDR1 is MNHEY and CDR2 SVGAGI. Here the CDR3 DNA reads TGTGCCAGCAGTTACCGGACCACCCGACACACAGATACGCAGTATTTT. Translation gives CASSYRTTRHTDTQYF.

The sample holds many counts of this clonotype. The junction shows a germline mismatch at one end, possibly a read error. V usage is TRBV18 and J usage is TRBJ2-3, with D possibly matching TRBD2 (5 bases). CDR3 length: 13 residues. CDR1 and CDR2 (germline): KGHSH, LQKENI. The CDR3, as DNA: TGTGCCAGCTCACCCACGTACGGACCTGAGGAGGCCTTT. Translating it yields CASSPTYGPEEAF.

This clonotype was counted at least ten times. This chain joins TRBV10-3 and TRBJ2-5; D gene ambiguous. The CDR3 is 14 residues long. Germline V lookup: CDR1 ENHRY, CDR2 SYGVKD. With 2 bases removed from V and 0 bases from J, the gap between germline ends came to 7 bases. This CDR3 is CAISERSDQETQYF. In nucleotides, the CDR3 is TGTGCCATCAGTGAGCGGTCCGACCAAGAGACCCAGTACTTC.

This clonotype was seen ten or more times. The rearrangement links TRBV28 to TRBJ2-7; the match to TRBD2 covers 7 bases. Germline V gives CDR1 MDHEN, CDR2 SYDVKM. V lost 8 bases to trimming and J lost 1 base; unmatched junction nucleotides: 8. This CDR3 contains 14 residues. CDR3 protein: CASAGTILSYEQYF. CDR3 bases: TGTGCCAGCGCCGGGACTATCCTTTCCTACGAGCAGTACTTC.

This clonotype has at least ten counts. The rearrangement joins TRBV7-6 to TRBJ2-1; TRBD2 agrees at 9 bases. The CDR3 has 15 amino acids. Germline-derived CDR1 and CDR2 are SGHVS and FNYEAQ. J lost 2 bases, V lost 1 base, and 0 bases had no gene match. CDR3: CASSLGGRAYNEQFF. The CDR3 DNA reads as TGTGCCAGCAGCTTAGGCGGGAGGGCCTACAATGAGCAGTTCTTC.

This clonotype was seen at least ten times. The chain uses TRBV6-5 and TRBJ1-2, with 8 nucleotides matching TRBD1. The CDR3 is made up of 14 amino acids. In germline, CDR1 is MNHEY, CDR2 SVGAGI. V shed 3 bases and J 8 bases; nucleotides not matched to a gene: 8. CDR3 in DNA: TGTGCCAGCAGTTATAACGACAGGGGACACGGCTACACCTTC. Its translation is CASSYNDRGHGYTF.

This clonotype was picked up many times. The missing conserved phenylalanine or tryptophan at the end of this CDR3 makes a read error likely. The limits of the CDR3 on the DNA are not certain, so only TCRdb's listed CDR3 is given. V and J are TRBV3-1 and TRBJ2-5; the table's D call TRBD2 went unverified against the DNA. The V gene's germline CDR1 is LGHDT and CDR2 YNNKEL (reference sequence). The CDR3 is made up of 19 amino acids, end residues included. CDR3 sequence: CASSQEGLAGANPPEVLGL.